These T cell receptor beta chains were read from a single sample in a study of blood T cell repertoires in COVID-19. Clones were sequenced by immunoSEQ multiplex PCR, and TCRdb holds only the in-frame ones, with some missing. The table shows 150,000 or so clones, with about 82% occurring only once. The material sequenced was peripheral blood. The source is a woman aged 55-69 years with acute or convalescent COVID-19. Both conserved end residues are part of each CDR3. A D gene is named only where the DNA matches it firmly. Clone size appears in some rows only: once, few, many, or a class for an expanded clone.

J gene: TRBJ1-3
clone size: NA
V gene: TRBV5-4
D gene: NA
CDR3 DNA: TGTGCCAGCAGCTCGACAGGCGCTGGAAACACCATATATTTT
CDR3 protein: CASSSTGAGNTIYF

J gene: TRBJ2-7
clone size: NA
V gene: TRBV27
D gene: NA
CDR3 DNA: TGTGCCAGCAGTTTATATACAGGGTCTGACGAGCAGTACTTC
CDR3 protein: CASSLYTGSDEQYF

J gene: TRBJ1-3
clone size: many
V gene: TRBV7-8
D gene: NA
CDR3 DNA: TGTGCCAGCAGCCCCGGGTTTACCTCTGGAAACACCATATATTTT
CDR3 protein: CASSPGFTSGNTIYF

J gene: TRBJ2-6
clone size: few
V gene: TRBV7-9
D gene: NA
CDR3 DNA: TGTGCCAGCAGCCCTTCTGGGGCCAACGTCCTGACTTTC
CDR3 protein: CASSPSGANVLTF

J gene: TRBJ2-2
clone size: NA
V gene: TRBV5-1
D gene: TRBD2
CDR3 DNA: TGCGCCAGCAGCTTGGTGCGGGGGGGAAACACCGGGGAGCTGTTTTTT
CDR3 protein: CASSLVRGGNTGELFF

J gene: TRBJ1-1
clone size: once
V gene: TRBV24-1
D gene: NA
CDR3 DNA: TGTGCCACCCCGCCCCGGGGAGTCACTGAAGCTTTCTTT
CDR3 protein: CATPPRGVTEAFF

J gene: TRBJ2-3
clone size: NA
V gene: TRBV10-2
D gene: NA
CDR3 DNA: TGCGCCAGCGCACGCGTCGTGGATACGCAGTATTTT
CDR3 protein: CASARVVDTQYF

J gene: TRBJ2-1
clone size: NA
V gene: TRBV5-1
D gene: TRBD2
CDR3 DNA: TGCGCCAGCAGCTTGACTAGCGGGTACAATGAGCAGTTCTTC
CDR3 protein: CASSLTSGYNEQFF

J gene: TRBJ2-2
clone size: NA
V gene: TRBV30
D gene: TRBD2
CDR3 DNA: TGTGCCTGGAGTGTACGGGGGGCCGGGGAGCTGTTTTTT
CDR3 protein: CAWSVRGAGELFF

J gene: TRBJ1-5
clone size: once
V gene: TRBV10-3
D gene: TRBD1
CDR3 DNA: TGTGCCATCAGTGCCCGGGACAGGGAAAATCAGCCCCAGCATTTT
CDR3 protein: CAISARDRENQPQHF

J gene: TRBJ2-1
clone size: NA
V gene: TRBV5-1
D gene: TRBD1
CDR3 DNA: TGCGCCAGCAGCTTGTCCGGGACAGGGGACAATGAGCAGTTCTTC
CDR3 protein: CASSLSGTGDNEQFF

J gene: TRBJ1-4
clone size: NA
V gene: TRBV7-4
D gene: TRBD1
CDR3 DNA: TGTGCCAGCAGCTCGTTCGACAGGGATGAAAAACTGTTTTTT
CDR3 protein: CASSSFDRDEKLFF

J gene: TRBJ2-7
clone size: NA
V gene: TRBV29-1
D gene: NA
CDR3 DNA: TGCAGCGTTGGGACTCACTACGAGCAGTACTTC
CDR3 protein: CSVGTHYEQYF

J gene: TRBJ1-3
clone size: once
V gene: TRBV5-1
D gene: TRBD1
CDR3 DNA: TGCGCCAGCAGCTTGTCCGATGGGTCGGGACAGGGTGCTGGAAACACCATATATTTT
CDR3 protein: CASSLSDGSGQGAGNTIYF

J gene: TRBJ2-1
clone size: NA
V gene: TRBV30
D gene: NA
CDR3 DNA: TGTGCCTGGAGTGTTGCAGGGGGGCTCTACAATGAGCAGTTCTTC
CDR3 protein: CAWSVAGGLYNEQFF

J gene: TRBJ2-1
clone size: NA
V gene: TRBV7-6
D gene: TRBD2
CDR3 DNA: TGTGCCAGCAGCCAGCGACTAGCGGGGGGCTCCTACAATGAGCAGTTCTTC
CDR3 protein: CASSQRLAGGSYNEQFF

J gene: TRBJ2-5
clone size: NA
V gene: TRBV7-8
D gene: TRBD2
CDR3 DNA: TGTGCCAGCAGCGCACTAGCGGGGGAAGAGACCCAGTACTTC
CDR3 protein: CASSALAGEETQYF

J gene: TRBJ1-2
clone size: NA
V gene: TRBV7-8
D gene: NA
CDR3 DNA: TGTGCCAGCAGCTTAGGGAACAGCTATGGCTACACCTTC
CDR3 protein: CASSLGNSYGYTF

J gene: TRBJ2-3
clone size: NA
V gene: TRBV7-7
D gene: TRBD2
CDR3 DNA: TGTGCTAGCAGCCGGGGGGTCACAGATACGCAGTATTTT
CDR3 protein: CASSRGVTDTQYF

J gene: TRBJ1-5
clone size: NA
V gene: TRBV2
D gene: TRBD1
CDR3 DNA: TGTGCCAGCAGTGGGGACAGGGCACGCAATCAGCCCCAGCATTTT
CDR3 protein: CASSGDRARNQPQHF

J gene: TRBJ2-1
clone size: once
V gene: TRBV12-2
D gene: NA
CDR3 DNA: TGTGCAAGTCGCTTATTCGGCGGGACAGGGTGTAAAGGGGTTTCGTGGCAGTTCTTC
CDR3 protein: CASRLFGGTGCKGVSWQFF

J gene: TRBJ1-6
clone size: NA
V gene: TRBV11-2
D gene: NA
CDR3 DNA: TGTGCCAGCAGCTTGATCGGTTCACCCCTCCACTTT
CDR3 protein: CASSLIGSPLHF

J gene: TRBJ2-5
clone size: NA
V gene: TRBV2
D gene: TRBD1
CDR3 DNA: TGTGCCACCGACCACTTCGGGACAGCCCAAGAGACCCAGTACTTC
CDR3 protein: CATDHFGTAQETQYF

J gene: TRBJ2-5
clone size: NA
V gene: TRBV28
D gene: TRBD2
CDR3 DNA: TGTGCCAGCAGTTTATCTAGCGGGGGGCCTGAGACCCAGTACTTC
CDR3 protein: CASSLSSGGPETQYF

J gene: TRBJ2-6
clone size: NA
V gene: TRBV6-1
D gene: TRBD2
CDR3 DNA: TGTGCCAGCAGGGAAACGGCGGGGGAGAGCTCTGGGGCCAACGTCCTGACTTTC
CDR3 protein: CASRETAGESSGANVLTF

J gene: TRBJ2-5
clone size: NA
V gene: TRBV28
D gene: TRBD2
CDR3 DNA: TGTGCCAGCAGTTTACTCGCGGGGGAGGAGGAGACCCAGTACTTC
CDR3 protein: CASSLLAGEEETQYF

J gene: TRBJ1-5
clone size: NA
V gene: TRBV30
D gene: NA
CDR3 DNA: TGTGCCTGGATTGGACTTACTAATAGCAATCAGCCCCAGCATTTT
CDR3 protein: CAWIGLTNSNQPQHF

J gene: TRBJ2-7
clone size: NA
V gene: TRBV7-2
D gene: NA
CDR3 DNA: TGTGCCAGCACCTTAGGGGGGCTGTACGAGCAGTACTTC
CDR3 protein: CASTLGGLYEQYF

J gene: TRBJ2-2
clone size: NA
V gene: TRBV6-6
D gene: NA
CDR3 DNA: TGTGCCAGCAGCATGACCCCGGAGGTCGTAACCGGGGAGCTGTTTTTT
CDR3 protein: CASSMTPEVVTGELFF

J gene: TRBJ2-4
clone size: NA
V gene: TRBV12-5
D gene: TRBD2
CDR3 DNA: TGTGCTAGTGGTTTGTACGGGACTAGCGGGGGACTAGCCAAAAACATTCAGTACTTC
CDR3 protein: CASGLYGTSGGLAKNIQYF

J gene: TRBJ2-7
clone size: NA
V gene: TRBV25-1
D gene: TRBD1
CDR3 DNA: TGTGCCAGCAGCTATGGACAGGGAAGTTACGAGCAGTACTTC
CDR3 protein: CASSYGQGSYEQYF

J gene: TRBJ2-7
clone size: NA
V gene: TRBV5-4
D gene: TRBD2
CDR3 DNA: TGTGCCAGCAGCTTGGCGGCTAGCGGCCCCTACGAGCAGTACTTC
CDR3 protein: CASSLAASGPYEQYF

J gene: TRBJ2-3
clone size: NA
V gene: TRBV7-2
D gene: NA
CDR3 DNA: TGTGCCAGCAGCTTCGGACACACAGATACGCAGTATTTT
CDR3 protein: CASSFGHTDTQYF

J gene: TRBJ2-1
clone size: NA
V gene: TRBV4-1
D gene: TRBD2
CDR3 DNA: TGCGCCAGCAGCCAACTCATGAGCGGGGGATACAATGAGCAGTTCTTC
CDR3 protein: CASSQLMSGGYNEQFF

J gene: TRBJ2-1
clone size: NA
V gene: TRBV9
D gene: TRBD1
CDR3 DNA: TGTGCCAGCAGTGGGACAGGGAACTCCTACAATGAGCAGTTCTTC
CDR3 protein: CASSGTGNSYNEQFF

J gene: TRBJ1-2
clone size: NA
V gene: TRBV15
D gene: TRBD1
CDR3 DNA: TGTGCCACCAGCAGGACAGGGGCAGCTAACTATGGCTACACCTTC
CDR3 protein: CATSRTGAANYGYTF

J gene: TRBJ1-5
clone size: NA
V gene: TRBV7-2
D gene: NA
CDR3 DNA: TGTGCCAGCAGCTTATATCCGCCCGCGGATCAGCCCCAGCATTTT
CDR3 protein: CASSLYPPADQPQHF

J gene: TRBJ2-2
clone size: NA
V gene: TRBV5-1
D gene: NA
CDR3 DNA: TGCGCCAGCACCCTCGGAGGGGGCGACACCGGGGAGCTGTTTTTT
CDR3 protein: CASTLGGGDTGELFF

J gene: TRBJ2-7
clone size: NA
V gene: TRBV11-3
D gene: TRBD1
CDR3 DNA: TGTGCCAGCAGCAGCACACAGGGGAGTAGGTACGAGCAGTACTTC
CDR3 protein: CASSSTQGSRYEQYF

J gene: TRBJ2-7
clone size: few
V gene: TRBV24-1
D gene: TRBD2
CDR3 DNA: TGTGCCACCCGAGCGACTAGCCGCCCTTACGAGCAGTACTTC
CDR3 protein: CATRATSRPYEQYF

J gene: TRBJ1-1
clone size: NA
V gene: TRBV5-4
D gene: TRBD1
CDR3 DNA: TGTGCCAGCAGGACAGGGGCGAAAACTGAAGCTTTCTTT
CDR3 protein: CASRTGAKTEAFF

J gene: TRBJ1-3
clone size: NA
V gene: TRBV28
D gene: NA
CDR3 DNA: TGTGCCAGCAGTTTTGGACAGAGCTCTGGAAACACCATATATTTT
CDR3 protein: CASSFGQSSGNTIYF

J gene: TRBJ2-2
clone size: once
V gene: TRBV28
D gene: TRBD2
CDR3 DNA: TGTGCCAGCAGTTTGGGGGGGAAGAACACCGGGGAGCTGTTTTTT
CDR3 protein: CASSLGGKNTGELFF

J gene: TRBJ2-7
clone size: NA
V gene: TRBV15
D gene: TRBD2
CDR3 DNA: TGTGCCACCAGCAAAGGAGGACTAGGAGTTTACGAGCAGTACTTC
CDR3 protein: CATSKGGLGVYEQYF